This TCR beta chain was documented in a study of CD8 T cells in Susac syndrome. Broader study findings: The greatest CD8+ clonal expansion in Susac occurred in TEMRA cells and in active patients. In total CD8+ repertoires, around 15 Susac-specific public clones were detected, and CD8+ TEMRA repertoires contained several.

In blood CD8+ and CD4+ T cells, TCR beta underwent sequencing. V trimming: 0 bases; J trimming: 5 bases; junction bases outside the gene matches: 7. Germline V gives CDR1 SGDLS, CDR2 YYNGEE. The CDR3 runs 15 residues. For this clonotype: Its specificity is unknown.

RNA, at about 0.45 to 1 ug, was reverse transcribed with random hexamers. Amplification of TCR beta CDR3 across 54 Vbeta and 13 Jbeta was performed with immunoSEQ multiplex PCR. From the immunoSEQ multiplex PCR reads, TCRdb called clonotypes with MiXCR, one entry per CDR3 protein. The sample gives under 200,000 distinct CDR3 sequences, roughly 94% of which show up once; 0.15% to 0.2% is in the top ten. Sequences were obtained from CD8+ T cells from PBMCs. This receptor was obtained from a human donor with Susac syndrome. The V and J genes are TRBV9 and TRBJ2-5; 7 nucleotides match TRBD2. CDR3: CASSVVGLPGETQYF. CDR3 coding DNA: TGTGCCAGCAGCGTAGTGGGACTACCTGGGGAGACCCAGTACTTC.